The clone carrying this T cell receptor (beta chain) was observed many times. As yet, its antigen is unknown. The sample comes from a study of T cells in Graves' hyperthyroidism and ophthalmopathy. From RNA transcripts, TCR beta CDR3 regions were amplified. HTBI primers were used for first-round RT-PCR of the TCR CDR3. TCRdb used MiXCR to reprocess the multiplex PCR reads, holding one entry per CDR3 protein. This repertoire shows approximately 610,000 distinct CDR3 sequences, roughly 15% found once; its top ten account for roughly 4.5%. Diagnoses were established using clinical symptoms, serum thyroxine and TRAb, thyroid ultrasound and orbital computed tomography. Overall study findings and caveats: Classification by a 13 V-J model distinguished ophthalmopathy from stable hyperthyroidism. Most thyroid clonotypes expanded above 0.001 were also detected in blood.

CDR3 length: 12 amino acids. Per germline, CDR1 SGHTA and CDR2 FQGNSA. Trimming pared 7 bases from V and 8 bases from J, leaving 14 bases between. Input material: blood. The TCR comes from a woman aged 35 to 49 with Graves' ophthalmopathy. The chain combines TRBV7-2 with TRBJ2-5; unclear D gene. The CDR3 coding sequence is TGTGCCAGCAACCAAGCCGCAGGAACCCAGTACTTC. Translating gives CASNQAAGTQYF.